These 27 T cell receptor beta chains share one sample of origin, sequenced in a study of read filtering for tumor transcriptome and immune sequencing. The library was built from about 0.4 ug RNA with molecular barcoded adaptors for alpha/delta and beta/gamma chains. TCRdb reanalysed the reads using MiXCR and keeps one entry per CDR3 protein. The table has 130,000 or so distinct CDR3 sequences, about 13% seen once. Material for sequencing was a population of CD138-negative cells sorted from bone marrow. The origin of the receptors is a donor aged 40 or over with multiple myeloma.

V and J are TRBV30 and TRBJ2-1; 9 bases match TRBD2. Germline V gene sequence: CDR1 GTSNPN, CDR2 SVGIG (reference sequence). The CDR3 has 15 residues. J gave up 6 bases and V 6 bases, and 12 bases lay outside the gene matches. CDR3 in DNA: TGTGCCTGCTTACTAGCGGGTATAATCTCCAATGAGCAGTTCTTC. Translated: CACLLAGIISNEQFF.

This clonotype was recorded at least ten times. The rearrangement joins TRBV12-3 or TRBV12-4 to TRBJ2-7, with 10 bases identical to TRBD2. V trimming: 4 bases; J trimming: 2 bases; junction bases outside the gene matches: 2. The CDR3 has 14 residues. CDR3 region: CASSSGLAAYEQYF. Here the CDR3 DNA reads TGTGCCAGCAGTTCCGGACTAGCGGCCTACGAGCAGTACTTC.

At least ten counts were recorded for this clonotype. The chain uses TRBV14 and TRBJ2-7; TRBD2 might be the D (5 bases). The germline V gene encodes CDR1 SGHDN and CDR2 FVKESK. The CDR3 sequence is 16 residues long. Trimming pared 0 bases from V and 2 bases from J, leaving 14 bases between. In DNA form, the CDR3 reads TGTGCCAGCAGCCAAGATCGGCGGACTGTGACCTACGAGCAGTACTTC. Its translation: CASSQDRRTVTYEQYF.

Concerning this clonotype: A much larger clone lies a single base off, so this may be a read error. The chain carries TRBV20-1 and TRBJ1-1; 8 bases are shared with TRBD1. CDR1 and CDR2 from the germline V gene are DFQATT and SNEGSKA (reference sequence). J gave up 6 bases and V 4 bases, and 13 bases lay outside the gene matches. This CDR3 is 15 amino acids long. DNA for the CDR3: TGCAGTGCTAAAGAGGACAGGGAGGTTAGAGCTGAAGCTTTCTTT. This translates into CSAKEDREVRAEAFF.

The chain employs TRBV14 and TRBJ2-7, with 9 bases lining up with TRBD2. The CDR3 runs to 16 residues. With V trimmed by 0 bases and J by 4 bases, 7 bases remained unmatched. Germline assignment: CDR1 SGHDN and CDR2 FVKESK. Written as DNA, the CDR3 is TGTGCCAGCAGCCAAGAGGGGGTAGCGGGAGCTTACGAGCAGTACTTC. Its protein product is CASSQEGVAGAYEQYF.

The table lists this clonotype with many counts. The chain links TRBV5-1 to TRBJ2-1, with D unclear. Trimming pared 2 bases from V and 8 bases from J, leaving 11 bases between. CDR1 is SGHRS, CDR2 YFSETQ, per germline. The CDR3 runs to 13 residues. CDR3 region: CASSLNLQYEQFF. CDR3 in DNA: TGCGCCAGCAGCTTAAATCTACAGTATGAGCAGTTCTTC. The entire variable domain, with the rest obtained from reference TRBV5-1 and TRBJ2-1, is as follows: KAGVTQTPRYLIKTRGQQVTLSCSPISGHRSVSWYQQTPGQGLQFLFEYFSETQRNKGNFPGRFSGRQFSNSRSEMNVSTLELGDSALYLCASSLNLQYEQFFGPGTRLTVL.

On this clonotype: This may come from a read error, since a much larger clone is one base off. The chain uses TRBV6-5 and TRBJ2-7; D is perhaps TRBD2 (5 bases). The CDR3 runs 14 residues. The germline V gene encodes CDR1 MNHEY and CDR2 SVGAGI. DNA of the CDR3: TGTGCCAGCGGTTACAGACTAAGCCCCTACGAGCAGTACTTC. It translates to CASGYRLSPYEQYF.

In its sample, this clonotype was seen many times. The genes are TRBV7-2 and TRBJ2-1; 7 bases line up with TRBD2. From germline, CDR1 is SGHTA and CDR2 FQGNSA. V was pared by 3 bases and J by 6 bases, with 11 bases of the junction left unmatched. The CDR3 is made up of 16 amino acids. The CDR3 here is CASSFLAGVARNEQFF. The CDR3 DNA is TGTGCCAGCAGCTTCTTGGCGGGAGTAGCACGCAATGAGCAGTTCTTC.

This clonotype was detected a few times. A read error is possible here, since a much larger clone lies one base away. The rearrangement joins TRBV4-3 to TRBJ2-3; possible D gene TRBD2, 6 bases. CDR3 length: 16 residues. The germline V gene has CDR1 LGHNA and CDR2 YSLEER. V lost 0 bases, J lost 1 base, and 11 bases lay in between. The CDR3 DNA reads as TGCGCCAGCAGCCAAGATACGCGGAGGGGCACAGATACGCAGTATTTT. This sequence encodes CASSQDTRRGTDTQYF.

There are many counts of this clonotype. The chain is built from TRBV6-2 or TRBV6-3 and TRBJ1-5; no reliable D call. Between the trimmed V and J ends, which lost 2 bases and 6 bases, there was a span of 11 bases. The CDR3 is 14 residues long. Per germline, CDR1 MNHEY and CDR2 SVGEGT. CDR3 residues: CASSYKGSGQPQHF. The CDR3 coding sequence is TGTGCCAGCAGTTACAAGGGTTCTGGTCAGCCCCAGCATTTT.

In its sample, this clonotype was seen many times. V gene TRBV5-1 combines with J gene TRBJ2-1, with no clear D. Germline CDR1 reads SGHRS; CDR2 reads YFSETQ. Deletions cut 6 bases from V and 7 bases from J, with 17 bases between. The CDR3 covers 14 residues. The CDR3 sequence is CASTLGVVQNEQFF. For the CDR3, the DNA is TGCGCCAGCACCCTTGGGGTAGTTCAGAATGAGCAGTTCTTC. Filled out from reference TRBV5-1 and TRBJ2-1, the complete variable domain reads KAGVTQTPRYLIKTRGQQVTLSCSPISGHRSVSWYQQTPGQGLQFLFEYFSETQRNKGNFPGRFSGRQFSNSRSEMNVSTLELGDSALYLCASTLGVVQNEQFFGPGTRLTVL.

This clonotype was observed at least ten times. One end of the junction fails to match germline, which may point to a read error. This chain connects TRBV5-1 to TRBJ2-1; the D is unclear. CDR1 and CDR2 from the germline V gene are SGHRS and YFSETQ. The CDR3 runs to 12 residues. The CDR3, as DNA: TGTGCCAGCAGTCCCCTTGGCGATGAGCAGTTCTTC. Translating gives CASSPLGDEQFF.

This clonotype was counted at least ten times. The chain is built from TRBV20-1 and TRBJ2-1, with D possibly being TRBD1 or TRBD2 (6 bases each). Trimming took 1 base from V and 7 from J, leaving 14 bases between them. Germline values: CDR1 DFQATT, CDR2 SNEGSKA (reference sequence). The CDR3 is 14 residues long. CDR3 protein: CSARAVGAGNEQFF. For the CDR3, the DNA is TGCAGTGCTAGAGCGGTGGGGGCGGGGAATGAGCAGTTCTTC.

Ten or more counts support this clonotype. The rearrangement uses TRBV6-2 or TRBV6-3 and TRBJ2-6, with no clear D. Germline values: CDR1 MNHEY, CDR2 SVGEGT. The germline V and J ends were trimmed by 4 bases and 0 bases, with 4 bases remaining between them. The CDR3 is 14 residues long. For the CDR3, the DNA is TGTGCCAGCAGTTCTTACTCTGGGGCCAACGTCCTGACTTTC. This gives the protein CASSSYSGANVLTF.

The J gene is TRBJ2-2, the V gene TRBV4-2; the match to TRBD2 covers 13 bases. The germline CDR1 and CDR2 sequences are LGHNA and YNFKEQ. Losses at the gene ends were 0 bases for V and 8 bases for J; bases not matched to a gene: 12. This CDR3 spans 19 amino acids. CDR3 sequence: CASSQDPLPTSGRGGELFF. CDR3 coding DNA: TGTGCCAGCAGCCAAGACCCCCTCCCTACTAGCGGGAGGGGGGGGGAGCTGTTTTTT.

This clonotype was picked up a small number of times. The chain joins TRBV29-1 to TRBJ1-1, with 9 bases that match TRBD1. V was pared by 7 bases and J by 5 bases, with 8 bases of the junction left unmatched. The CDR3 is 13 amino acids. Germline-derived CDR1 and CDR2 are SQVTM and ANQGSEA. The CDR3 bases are TGCAGCGCCTGGGACAGGGAGTCAACTGAAGCTTTCTTT. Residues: CSAWDRESTEAFF.

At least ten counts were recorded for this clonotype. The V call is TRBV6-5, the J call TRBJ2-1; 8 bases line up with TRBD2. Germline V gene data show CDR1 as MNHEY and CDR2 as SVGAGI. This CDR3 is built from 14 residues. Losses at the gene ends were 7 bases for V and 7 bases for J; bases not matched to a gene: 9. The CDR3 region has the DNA TGTGCCAGCATCCGAGCGGGAGTGGGGAATGAGCAGTTCTTC. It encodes CASIRAGVGNEQFF.

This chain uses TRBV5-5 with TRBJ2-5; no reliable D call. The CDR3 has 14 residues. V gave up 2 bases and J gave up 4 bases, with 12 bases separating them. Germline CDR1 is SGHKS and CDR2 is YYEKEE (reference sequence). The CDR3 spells CASSFADSPETQYF. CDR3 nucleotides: TGTGCCAGCAGCTTTGCAGACTCCCCAGAGACCCAGTACTTC. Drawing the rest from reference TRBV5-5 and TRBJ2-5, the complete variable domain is DAGVTQSPTHLIKTRGQQVTLRCSPISGHKSVSWYQQVLGQGPQFIFQYYEKEERGRGNFPDRFSARQFPNYSSELNVNALLLGDSALYLCASSFADSPETQYFGPGTRLLVL.

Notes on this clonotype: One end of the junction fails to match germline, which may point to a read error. CDR3 coding DNA: TGCGCCGGCAGCTCGCGGACTAGCGGTTACAATGAGCAGTTCTTC. It yields the protein CAGSSRTSGYNEQFF. This sequence joins TRBV4-1 and TRBJ2-1, with TRBD2 matching over 10 bases. The CDR3 covers 15 residues. Germline loops: CDR1 MGHRA, CDR2 YSYEKL.

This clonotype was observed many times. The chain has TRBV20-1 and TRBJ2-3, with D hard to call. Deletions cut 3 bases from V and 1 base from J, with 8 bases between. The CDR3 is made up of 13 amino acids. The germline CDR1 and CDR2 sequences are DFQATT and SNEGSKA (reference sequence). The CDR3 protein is CSARGVRTDTQYF. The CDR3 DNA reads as TGCAGTGCTAGGGGCGTTCGCACAGATACGCAGTATTTT.

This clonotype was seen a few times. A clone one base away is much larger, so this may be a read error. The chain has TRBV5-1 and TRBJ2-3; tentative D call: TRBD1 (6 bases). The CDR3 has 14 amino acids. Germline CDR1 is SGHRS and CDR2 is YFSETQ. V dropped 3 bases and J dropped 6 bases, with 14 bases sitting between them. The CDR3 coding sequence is TGCGCCAGCAGCTCCGGACAGAGGAGGGATACGCAGTATTTT. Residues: CASSSGQRRDTQYF.

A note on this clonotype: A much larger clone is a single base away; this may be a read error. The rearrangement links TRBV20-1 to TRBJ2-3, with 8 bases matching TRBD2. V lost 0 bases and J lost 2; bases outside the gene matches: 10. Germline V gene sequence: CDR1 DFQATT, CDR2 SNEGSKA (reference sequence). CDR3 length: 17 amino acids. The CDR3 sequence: CSARDLVAGLITDTQYF. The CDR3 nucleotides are TGCAGTGCTAGAGATCTCGTAGCGGGATTGATCACAGATACGCAGTATTTT.

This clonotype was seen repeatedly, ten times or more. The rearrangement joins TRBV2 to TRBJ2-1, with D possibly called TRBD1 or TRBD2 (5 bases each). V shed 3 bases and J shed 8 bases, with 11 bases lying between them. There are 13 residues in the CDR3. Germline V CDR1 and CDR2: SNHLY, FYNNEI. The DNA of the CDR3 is TGTGCCAGCAGTGACAGGGAGACCGATGAGCAGTTCTTC. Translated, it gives CASSDRETDEQFF. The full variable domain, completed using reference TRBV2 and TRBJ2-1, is EPEVTQTPSHQVTQMGQEVILRCVPISNHLYFYWYRQILGQKVEFLVSFYNNEISEKSEIFDDQFSVERPDGSNFTLKIRSTKLEDSAMYFCASSDRETDEQFFGPGTRLTVL.

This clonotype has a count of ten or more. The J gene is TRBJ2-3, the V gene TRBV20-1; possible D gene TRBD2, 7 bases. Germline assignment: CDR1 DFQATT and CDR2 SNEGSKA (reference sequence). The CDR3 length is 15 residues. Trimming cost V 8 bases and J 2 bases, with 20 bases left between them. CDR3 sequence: CSSTRGGATTDTQYF. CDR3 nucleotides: TGCAGTTCTACCCGAGGGGGGGCCACCACAGATACGCAGTATTTT.

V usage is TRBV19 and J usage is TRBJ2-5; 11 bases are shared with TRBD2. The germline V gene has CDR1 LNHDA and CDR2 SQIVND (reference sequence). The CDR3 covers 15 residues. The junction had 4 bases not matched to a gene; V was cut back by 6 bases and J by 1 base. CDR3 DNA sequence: TGTGCCAGTAGGAGAGGACTAGCGGGCCAAGAGACCCAGTACTTC. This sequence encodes CASRRGLAGQETQYF. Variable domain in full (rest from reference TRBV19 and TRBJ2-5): DGGITQSPKYLFRKEGQNVTLSCEQNLNHDAMYWYRQDPGQGLRLIYYSQIVNDFQKGDIAEGYSVSREKKESFPLTVTSAQKNPTAFYLCASRRGLAGQETQYFGPGTRLLVL.

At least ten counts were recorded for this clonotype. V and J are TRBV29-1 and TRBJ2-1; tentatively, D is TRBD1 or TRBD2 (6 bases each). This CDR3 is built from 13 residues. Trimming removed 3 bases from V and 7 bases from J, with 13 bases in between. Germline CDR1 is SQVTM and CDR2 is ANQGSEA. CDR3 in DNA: TGCAGCGTTGAGGGGGCGGGGCGGAATGAGCAGTTCTTC. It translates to CSVEGAGRNEQFF.

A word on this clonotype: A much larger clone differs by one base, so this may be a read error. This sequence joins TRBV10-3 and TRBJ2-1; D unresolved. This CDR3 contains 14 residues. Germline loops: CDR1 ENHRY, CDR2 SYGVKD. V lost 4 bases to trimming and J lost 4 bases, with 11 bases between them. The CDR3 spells CAISVTESYNEQFF. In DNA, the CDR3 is TGTGCCATCAGTGTAACGGAGAGTTACAATGAGCAGTTCTTC.